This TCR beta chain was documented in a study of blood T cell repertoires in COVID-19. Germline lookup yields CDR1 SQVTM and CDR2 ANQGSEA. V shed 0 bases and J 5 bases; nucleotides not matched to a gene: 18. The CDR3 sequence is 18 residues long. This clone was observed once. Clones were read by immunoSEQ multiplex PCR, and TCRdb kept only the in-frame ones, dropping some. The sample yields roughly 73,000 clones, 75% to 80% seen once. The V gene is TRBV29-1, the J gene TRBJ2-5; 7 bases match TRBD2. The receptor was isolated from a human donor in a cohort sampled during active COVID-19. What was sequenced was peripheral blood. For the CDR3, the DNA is TGCAGCGTTGAAGATCGAGATTCCCAATGGGAGGGGCGGGAGACCCAGTACTTC. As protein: CSVEDRDSQWEGRETQYF.